A selection of T cell receptor beta chains follows, all from one sample in a study of cytomegalovirus exposure and HLA in healthy donors. Sequencing used immunoSEQ multiplex PCR; TCRdb keeps in-frame clones, though not all of them. The data contain under 200,000 clones, roughly 77% of them singletons. Sequencing input: PBMCs. The source is a male donor in good health and CMV-seronegative. The CDR3 runs from the conserved cysteine through the conserved F or W. The order of the fields is V gene, D gene, J gene, clone size, CDR3 protein, CDR3 DNA. A D gene is named only where the DNA matches it firmly. Where a row states a size, it is once, few, many or the class of an expanded clone; other rows omit it.

V: TRBV5-5; D: TRBD2; J: TRBJ2-5; size: NA; CDR3: CASSFSGGEQETQYF; DNA: TGTGCCAGCAGCTTTAGCGGGGGGGAACAAGAGACCCAGTACTTC
V: TRBV27; D: NA; J: TRBJ2-1; size: NA; CDR3: CASSLAWTAIPYNEQFF; DNA: TGTGCCAGCAGTTTAGCCTGGACAGCCATTCCCTACAATGAGCAGTTCTTC
V: TRBV6-5; D: NA; J: TRBJ1-5; size: NA; CDR3: CASSYRGVRDQPQHF; DNA: TGTGCCAGCAGTTACCGGGGGGTAAGAGATCAGCCCCAGCATTTT
V: TRBV7-9; D: NA; J: TRBJ2-7; size: few; CDR3: CSSSEGLSSGEQYF; DNA: TGTTCCAGCAGCGAGGGACTGTCCTCTGGCGAGCAGTACTTC
V: TRBV19; D: NA; J: TRBJ1-5; size: NA; CDR3: CASSMERGIGNQPQHF; DNA: TGTGCCAGTAGTATGGAGAGGGGGATCGGCAATCAGCCCCAGCATTTT
V: TRBV19; D: TRBD2; J: TRBJ2-5; size: NA; CDR3: CARPEVRGSGETQYF; DNA: TGTGCCAGACCTGAGGTGCGGGGGTCGGGCGAGACCCAGTACTTC
V: TRBV10-1; D: NA; J: TRBJ1-5; size: NA; CDR3: CASKFRVGQPQHF; DNA: TGCGCCAGCAAATTCAGGGTCGGGCAGCCCCAGCATTTT
V: TRBV6-5; D: NA; J: TRBJ2-7; size: NA; CDR3: CASSYDTSSYEQYF; DNA: TGTGCCAGCAGTTACGACACGAGCTCCTACGAGCAGTACTTC
V: TRBV5-4; D: TRBD1; J: TRBJ1-4; size: few; CDR3: CASSSGTGRYEKLFF; DNA: TGTGCCAGCAGCTCCGGGACAGGGAGGTATGAAAAACTGTTTTTT
V: TRBV4-2; D: TRBD1; J: TRBJ1-5; size: NA; CDR3: CASSQADRGLQPQHF; DNA: TGTGCCAGCAGCCAAGCGGACAGGGGGCTTCAGCCCCAGCATTTT
V: TRBV19; D: TRBD2; J: TRBJ2-3; size: NA; CDR3: CASSPRGGTSTDTQYF; DNA: TGTGCCAGTAGCCCCCGCGGGGGGACTAGCACAGATACGCAGTATTTT
V: TRBV5-1; D: NA; J: TRBJ2-2; size: NA; CDR3: CASSLMGNTGKLFF; DNA: TGCGCCAGCAGCTTGATGGGGAACACCGGGAAGCTGTTTTTT
V: TRBV7-2; D: NA; J: TRBJ2-7; size: few; CDR3: CASTKGGAGVYEQYF; DNA: TGTGCCAGCACCAAAGGGGGTGCGGGAGTTTACGAGCAGTACTTC
V: TRBV7-6; D: TRBD1; J: TRBJ1-1; size: few; CDR3: CASSPGQKMNTEAFF; DNA: TGTGCCAGCAGCCCGGGACAGAAAATGAACACTGAAGCTTTCTTT
V: TRBV7-2; D: NA; J: TRBJ1-1; size: NA; CDR3: CASSFFRAQGAFF; DNA: TGTGCCAGCAGCTTTTTCAGGGCCCAAGGAGCTTTCTTT
V: TRBV28; D: TRBD1; J: TRBJ1-2; size: few; CDR3: CATGTGPYGYTF; DNA: TGTGCCACCGGGACAGGGCCCTATGGCTACACCTTC
V: TRBV9; D: NA; J: TRBJ2-7; size: once; CDR3: CASSPSPGSSYEQYF; DNA: TGTGCCAGCAGCCCTAGCCCCGGTAGCTCCTACGAGCAGTACTTC
V: TRBV6-6; D: NA; J: TRBJ1-5; size: NA; CDR3: CASSRTDSTNQPQHF; DNA: TGTGCCAGCAGCCGTACTGACAGCACCAATCAGCCCCAGCATTTT
V: TRBV27; D: NA; J: TRBJ2-1; size: NA; CDR3: CASSPQGYYNEQFF; DNA: TGTGCCAGCAGTCCCCAGGGCTACTACAATGAGCAGTTCTTC
V: TRBV7-3; D: TRBD2; J: TRBJ2-1; size: NA; CDR3: CASSLGLAGKNEQFF; DNA: TGTGCCAGCAGCTTAGGACTAGCGGGAAAGAATGAGCAGTTCTTC
V: TRBV5-4; D: NA; J: TRBJ1-4; size: few; CDR3: CASSSKQGELFF; DNA: TGTGCCAGCAGCTCGAAACAGGGTGAGCTGTTTTTT
V: TRBV28; D: TRBD1; J: TRBJ2-6; size: once; CDR3: CASSVPGQSSFGANVLTF; DNA: TGTGCCAGCAGTGTACCGGGACAGTCCTCCTTTGGGGCCAACGTCCTGACTTTC
V: TRBV7-9; D: NA; J: TRBJ2-7; size: NA; CDR3: CASSVSAGSYEQYF; DNA: TGTGCCAGCAGCGTTAGCGCGGGCTCCTACGAGCAGTACTTC
V: TRBV30; D: NA; J: TRBJ2-3; size: NA; CDR3: CAWSVGAQGLADTQYF; DNA: TGTGCCTGGAGTGTAGGTGCGCAGGGGCTCGCAGATACGCAGTATTTT
V: TRBV6-1; D: NA; J: TRBJ1-1; size: NA; CDR3: CASSEVAGVNTEAFF; DNA: TGTGCCAGCAGTGAGGTAGCGGGGGTGAACACTGAAGCTTTCTTT
V: TRBV5-1; D: TRBD2; J: TRBJ2-1; size: NA; CDR3: CASSLPGLAGGNEQFF; DNA: TGCGCCAGCAGCTTGCCGGGACTAGCGGGAGGCAATGAGCAGTTCTTC
V: TRBV6-5; D: NA; J: TRBJ1-1; size: NA; CDR3: CASISDKNTEAFF; DNA: TGTGCCAGCATCTCCGACAAGAACACTGAAGCTTTCTTT
V: TRBV11-2; D: TRBD2; J: TRBJ2-7; size: NA; CDR3: CASSLVSTGGPYEQYF; DNA: TGTGCCAGCAGCTTAGTATCGACGGGAGGGCCGTACGAGCAGTACTTC
V: TRBV5-5; D: TRBD1; J: TRBJ1-1; size: few; CDR3: CASSPTGVLNTEAFF; DNA: TGTGCCAGCAGCCCTACAGGGGTTTTGAACACTGAAGCTTTCTTT
V: TRBV7-2; D: TRBD2; J: TRBJ2-2; size: NA; CDR3: CASKKGLAGANTGELFF; DNA: TGTGCCAGCAAAAAGGGACTAGCGGGGGCGAACACCGGGGAGCTGTTTTTT
V: TRBV10-3; D: TRBD2; J: TRBJ2-7; size: NA; CDR3: CAISEGGGGHEQYF; DNA: TGTGCCATCAGTGAGGGGGGGGGAGGCCACGAGCAGTACTTC
V: TRBV20-1; D: TRBD2; J: TRBJ2-3; size: NA; CDR3: CSAVGRDTQYF; DNA: TGCAGTGCTGTCGGGAGGGATACGCAGTATTTT
V: TRBV2; D: TRBD1; J: TRBJ2-2; size: NA; CDR3: CASSEDRGAGELFF; DNA: TGTGCCAGCAGTGAGGACAGGGGGGCCGGGGAGCTGTTTTTT
V: TRBV7-9; D: NA; J: TRBJ1-1; size: NA; CDR3: CASSSEVGGGTEAFF; DNA: TGTGCCAGCAGCTCCGAAGTCGGGGGTGGCACTGAAGCTTTCTTT
V: TRBV6-1; D: TRBD1; J: TRBJ2-1; size: NA; CDR3: CASIDRGWHNEQFF; DNA: TGTGCCAGCATAGACAGGGGGTGGCACAATGAGCAGTTCTTC
V: TRBV12-5; D: NA; J: TRBJ2-3; size: NA; CDR3: CASGSVSTDTQYF; DNA: TGTGCTAGTGGGTCTGTGAGCACAGATACGCAGTATTTT
V: TRBV5-1; D: TRBD2; J: TRBJ2-2; size: NA; CDR3: CASTSGGNTGELFF; DNA: TGCGCCAGCACCAGCGGGGGGAACACCGGGGAGCTGTTTTTT
V: TRBV5-3; D: NA; J: TRBJ2-5; size: NA; CDR3: CARSPPEAQETQYF; DNA: TGTGCCAGAAGCCCCCCGGAGGCCCAAGAGACCCAGTACTTC
V: TRBV14; D: TRBD1; J: TRBJ2-1; size: NA; CDR3: CASSLRRTGAYNEQFF; DNA: TGTGCCAGCAGCCTAAGACGGACAGGGGCGTACAATGAGCAGTTCTTC
V: TRBV9; D: NA; J: TRBJ1-3; size: NA; CDR3: CASSSRPIGQGNTIYF; DNA: TGTGCCAGCAGCTCCCGCCCGATAGGACAGGGAAACACCATATATTTT
V: TRBV5-1; D: TRBD2; J: TRBJ2-5; size: NA; CDR3: CASSLGGTRETQYF; DNA: TGCGCCAGCAGCTTGGGGGGGACTAGGGAGACCCAGTACTTC
V: TRBV7-8; D: NA; J: TRBJ2-7; size: NA; CDR3: CASSLSTVAGEQYF; DNA: TGTGCCAGCAGCTTATCGACGGTCGCAGGCGAGCAGTACTTC
V: TRBV30; D: NA; J: TRBJ1-1; size: NA; CDR3: CAWSAGINRDTEAFF; DNA: TGTGCCTGGAGTGCGGGAATCAACAGGGACACTGAAGCTTTCTTT
V: TRBV27; D: NA; J: TRBJ2-7; size: NA; CDR3: CASSLGHEQYF; DNA: TGTGCCAGCAGTTTAGGGCACGAGCAGTACTTC
V: TRBV29-1; D: TRBD1; J: TRBJ1-3; size: NA; CDR3: CSVLGQLSGNTIYF; DNA: TGCAGCGTTTTGGGACAGCTTTCTGGAAACACCATATATTTT
V: TRBV30; D: NA; J: TRBJ2-7; size: NA; CDR3: CAWIKGHRVGAYEQYF; DNA: TGTGCCTGGATAAAGGGACACCGAGTCGGGGCCTACGAGCAGTACTTC
V: TRBV5-8; D: NA; J: TRBJ2-7; size: NA; CDR3: CASSLPYGEGSSYEQYF; DNA: TGTGCCAGCAGCTTGCCTTATGGCGAAGGGAGCTCCTACGAGCAGTACTTC
V: TRBV18; D: TRBD1; J: TRBJ2-1; size: NA; CDR3: CASSSGGSSEQFF; DNA: TGTGCCAGCTCTTCAGGGGGCTCGAGTGAGCAGTTCTTC
V: TRBV9; D: TRBD2; J: TRBJ2-1; size: NA; CDR3: CASSARGTSYNEQFF; DNA: TGTGCCAGCAGCGCTAGGGGGACTAGTTACAATGAGCAGTTCTTC
V: TRBV9; D: TRBD2; J: TRBJ2-5; size: once; CDR3: CASSPGTSGIGETQYF; DNA: TGTGCCAGCAGCCCCGGGACTAGCGGGATAGGGGAGACCCAGTACTTC
V: TRBV6-1; D: TRBD1; J: TRBJ1-4; size: NA; CDR3: CASRDGQATNEKLFF; DNA: TGTGCCAGCAGGGATGGACAGGCAACTAATGAAAAACTGTTTTTT
V: TRBV19; D: TRBD2; J: TRBJ2-5; size: once; CDR3: CASSGTGTSEETQYF; DNA: TGTGCCAGTAGTGGTACCGGGACTAGCGAAGAGACCCAGTACTTC
V: TRBV9; D: TRBD1; J: TRBJ2-3; size: NA; CDR3: CASSPLPGQGPDTQYF; DNA: TGTGCCAGCAGCCCCCTTCCGGGACAGGGTCCAGATACGCAGTATTTT
V: TRBV5-4; D: NA; J: TRBJ1-1; size: NA; CDR3: CASSLDARPPADTEAFF; DNA: TGTGCCAGCAGCTTGGACGCTAGGCCGCCTGCGGACACTGAAGCTTTCTTT
V: TRBV10-3; D: TRBD1; J: TRBJ1-3; size: NA; CDR3: CAISEPGQGGNTIYF; DNA: TGTGCCATCAGTGAGCCGGGACAGGGGGGAAACACCATATATTTT
V: TRBV7-9; D: NA; J: TRBJ1-2; size: NA; CDR3: CASSLAVRGGYTF; DNA: TGTGCCAGCAGCTTAGCCGTCAGGGGCGGCTACACCTTC
V: TRBV9; D: NA; J: TRBJ1-2; size: NA; CDR3: CASSGPTEVGYTF; DNA: TGTGCCAGCAGCGGCCCCACCGAGGTAGGCTACACCTTC
V: TRBV5-5; D: TRBD1; J: TRBJ1-1; size: NA; CDR3: CASSTTGDTEAFF; DNA: TGTGCCAGCAGCACGACAGGGGACACTGAAGCTTTCTTT